This is a list of T cell receptor beta chains from one sample in a study of blood T cell repertoires in COVID-19. TCRdb's table, derived via immunoSEQ multiplex PCR, lists solely in-frame clones and lacks some. The data show about 60,000 clones, around 90% seen once. Sequencing input: peripheral blood. The receptor set was obtained from a human donor with active COVID-19. The donor label of this sample is uncertain. CDR3s include the opening cysteine and the closing phenylalanine or tryptophan. D genes are given only for firm matches. Clone size, where shown, is once, few, many, or a class for clones that have expanded.

CDR3aa: CASSQGTGIGNEQFF; CDR3nt: TGCGCCAGCAGCCAGGGGACAGGGATCGGCAATGAGCAGTTCTTC; j_gene: TRBJ2-1; abundance: NA; v_gene: TRBV4-3; d_gene: TRBD1
CDR3aa: CASTPVAGTGAGGNEQFF; CDR3nt: TGTGCCAGCACCCCAGTGGCCGGGACCGGCGCGGGGGGGAATGAGCAGTTCTTC; j_gene: TRBJ2-1; abundance: NA; v_gene: TRBV7-2; d_gene: TRBD2
CDR3aa: CASSPRASTNEKLFF; CDR3nt: TGTGCCAGCTCACCTCGAGCCTCAACTAATGAAAAACTGTTTTTT; j_gene: TRBJ1-4; abundance: NA; v_gene: TRBV18; d_gene: NA
CDR3aa: CASSLVPGGSYEQYF; CDR3nt: TGTGCCAGCAGCTTAGTCCCAGGGGGATCCTACGAGCAGTACTTC; j_gene: TRBJ2-7; abundance: NA; v_gene: TRBV11-2; d_gene: TRBD1
CDR3aa: CASSQDWQASTEAFF; CDR3nt: TGTGCCAGCAGCCAAGATTGGCAGGCCAGCACTGAAGCTTTCTTT; j_gene: TRBJ1-1; abundance: NA; v_gene: TRBV4-2; d_gene: NA
CDR3aa: CASSVDPDTEAFF; CDR3nt: TGTGCCAGCAGCGTAGACCCGGACACTGAAGCTTTCTTT; j_gene: TRBJ1-1; abundance: NA; v_gene: TRBV9; d_gene: NA
CDR3aa: CASNKGGAYNEQFF; CDR3nt: TGTGCCAGTAACAAAGGGGGCGCCTACAATGAGCAGTTCTTC; j_gene: TRBJ2-1; abundance: NA; v_gene: TRBV6-5; d_gene: TRBD1
CDR3aa: CASSFGGYIQYF; CDR3nt: TGTGCCAGCAGCTTCGGGGGTTACATTCAGTACTTC; j_gene: TRBJ2-4; abundance: NA; v_gene: TRBV5-6; d_gene: NA
CDR3aa: CASSLYLGKETQYF; CDR3nt: TGTGCTAGCAGCTTATACCTAGGAAAAGAGACCCAGTACTTC; j_gene: TRBJ2-5; abundance: NA; v_gene: TRBV7-7; d_gene: NA
CDR3aa: CAWSRIHRGGGTEAFF; CDR3nt: TGTGCCTGGAGTAGAATCCACAGGGGGGGCGGCACTGAAGCTTTCTTT; j_gene: TRBJ1-1; abundance: NA; v_gene: TRBV30; d_gene: TRBD1
CDR3aa: CASSADRAWYEQYF; CDR3nt: TGCGCCAGCAGCGCGGACAGGGCGTGGTACGAGCAGTACTTC; j_gene: TRBJ2-7; abundance: once; v_gene: TRBV5-1; d_gene: TRBD1
CDR3aa: CASSLTSGDYNEQFF; CDR3nt: TGTGCCAGCAGCCTTACTAGCGGGGACTACAATGAGCAGTTCTTC; j_gene: TRBJ2-1; abundance: NA; v_gene: TRBV7-3; d_gene: TRBD2
CDR3aa: CAISDTGLYGYTF; CDR3nt: TGTGCCATCAGTGACACAGGGCTCTATGGCTACACCTTC; j_gene: TRBJ1-2; abundance: once; v_gene: TRBV10-3; d_gene: NA
CDR3aa: CASSYSSKGQYAEQFF; CDR3nt: TGTGCCAGCAGTTACTCGTCGAAGGGGCAATATGCTGAGCAGTTCTTC; j_gene: TRBJ2-1; abundance: NA; v_gene: TRBV6-6; d_gene: NA
CDR3aa: CATSRDPGGGGYTF; CDR3nt: TGTGCCACCAGCAGAGATCCGGGGGGTGGTGGCTACACCTTC; j_gene: TRBJ1-2; abundance: NA; v_gene: TRBV15; d_gene: NA
CDR3aa: CASSTDRGRGNTIYF; CDR3nt: TGTGCCAGTAGTACAGACAGGGGGCGAGGAAACACCATATATTTT; j_gene: TRBJ1-3; abundance: NA; v_gene: TRBV19; d_gene: TRBD1
CDR3aa: CASSLGGTGKNEKLFF; CDR3nt: TGCGCCAGCAGCTTGGGTGGGACAGGGAAAAATGAAAAACTGTTTTTT; j_gene: TRBJ1-4; abundance: NA; v_gene: TRBV5-1; d_gene: TRBD1
CDR3aa: CASSHGTGDGYTF; CDR3nt: TGTGCCAGCAGTCATGGGACAGGGGATGGCTACACCTTC; j_gene: TRBJ1-2; abundance: once; v_gene: TRBV27; d_gene: TRBD1
CDR3aa: CASSAPGLNTEAFF; CDR3nt: TGTGCCAGCAGTGCCCCGGGGTTGAACACTGAAGCTTTCTTT; j_gene: TRBJ1-1; abundance: NA; v_gene: TRBV2; d_gene: NA
CDR3aa: CASSRTSGSPDTQYF; CDR3nt: TGTGCCAGCAGTCGGACTAGCGGGAGTCCAGATACGCAGTATTTT; j_gene: TRBJ2-3; abundance: NA; v_gene: TRBV7-2; d_gene: TRBD2
CDR3aa: CASSDAGTQYF; CDR3nt: TGTGCCAGCAGTGATGCGGGTACGCAGTATTTT; j_gene: TRBJ2-3; abundance: NA; v_gene: TRBV2; d_gene: NA
CDR3aa: CASIPTGSVMGETQYF; CDR3nt: TGCGCCAGCATCCCGACGGGTTCAGTGATGGGAGAGACCCAGTACTTC; j_gene: TRBJ2-5; abundance: NA; v_gene: TRBV5-1; d_gene: NA
CDR3aa: CASSLMAGGTGELFF; CDR3nt: TGTGCCAGCAGCTTAATGGCGGGAGGCACCGGGGAGCTGTTTTTT; j_gene: TRBJ2-2; abundance: NA; v_gene: TRBV7-9; d_gene: TRBD2
CDR3aa: CASSPLAGLFGELFF; CDR3nt: TGTGCCAGCAGCCCACTAGCGGGACTCTTCGGGGAGCTGTTTTTT; j_gene: TRBJ2-2; abundance: NA; v_gene: TRBV5-6; d_gene: TRBD2
CDR3aa: CASRRTDRNTEAFF; CDR3nt: TGCGCCAGCAGAAGGACGGACAGGAACACTGAAGCTTTCTTT; j_gene: TRBJ1-1; abundance: NA; v_gene: TRBV5-1; d_gene: NA
CDR3aa: CASSWRTGSYEQYF; CDR3nt: TGCGCCAGCAGCTGGAGGACAGGGTCCTACGAGCAGTACTTC; j_gene: TRBJ2-7; abundance: NA; v_gene: TRBV5-1; d_gene: TRBD1
CDR3aa: CASSPPSRAGETQYF; CDR3nt: TGTGCCAGCTCACCACCGAGCAGGGCTGGGGAGACCCAGTACTTC; j_gene: TRBJ2-5; abundance: NA; v_gene: TRBV18; d_gene: NA
CDR3aa: CSVVSTDTASGANVLTF; CDR3nt: TGCAGCGTTGTTAGTACAGACACTGCCTCTGGGGCCAACGTCCTGACTTTC; j_gene: TRBJ2-6; abundance: NA; v_gene: TRBV29-1; d_gene: NA
CDR3aa: CAWSAREQYF; CDR3nt: TGTGCCTGGAGTGCCAGGGAGCAGTACTTC; j_gene: TRBJ2-7; abundance: once; v_gene: TRBV30; d_gene: NA
CDR3aa: CATSRDKPGQGGDTQYF; CDR3nt: TGTGCCACCAGCAGAGACAAACCGGGACAGGGAGGAGATACGCAGTATTTT; j_gene: TRBJ2-3; abundance: NA; v_gene: TRBV15; d_gene: TRBD1
CDR3aa: CASSQTQGREPQHF; CDR3nt: TGTGCCAGCAGCCAAACACAGGGGAGAGAGCCCCAGCATTTT; j_gene: TRBJ1-5; abundance: NA; v_gene: TRBV3-1/TRBV3-2; d_gene: TRBD1
CDR3aa: CASSFSYTDTQYF; CDR3nt: TGTGCCAGCAGTTTCTCTTACACAGATACGCAGTATTTT; j_gene: TRBJ2-3; abundance: NA; v_gene: TRBV27; d_gene: NA
CDR3aa: CSVGRGNTEAFF; CDR3nt: TGCAGCGTTGGGCGGGGGAACACTGAAGCTTTCTTT; j_gene: TRBJ1-1; abundance: NA; v_gene: TRBV29-1; d_gene: NA
CDR3aa: CASSLGGTKNIQYF; CDR3nt: TGCGCCAGCAGCTTGGGCGGAACCAAAAACATTCAGTACTTC; j_gene: TRBJ2-4; abundance: NA; v_gene: TRBV5-1; d_gene: NA
CDR3aa: CASSQERVQWGYGYTF; CDR3nt: TGCGCCAGCAGCCAAGAGAGGGTCCAATGGGGCTATGGCTACACCTTC; j_gene: TRBJ1-2; abundance: NA; v_gene: TRBV4-3; d_gene: NA
CDR3aa: CSASSVGTSDPFSYNEQFF; CDR3nt: TGCAGTGCTAGTTCTGTTGGGACTAGCGACCCTTTTTCCTACAATGAGCAGTTCTTC; j_gene: TRBJ2-1; abundance: NA; v_gene: TRBV20-1; d_gene: TRBD2
CDR3aa: CASSTHGNEQFF; CDR3nt: TGTGCCAGTAGTACCCACGGTAATGAGCAGTTCTTC; j_gene: TRBJ2-1; abundance: NA; v_gene: TRBV19; d_gene: NA
CDR3aa: CASSEGAGKEYGYTF; CDR3nt: TGTGCCAGCAGTGAAGGAGCGGGAAAAGAATATGGCTACACCTTC; j_gene: TRBJ1-2; abundance: NA; v_gene: TRBV6-1; d_gene: NA
CDR3aa: CASSIDTGTGHNQPQHF; CDR3nt: TGTGCCAGTAGTATAGATACCGGGACAGGGCACAATCAGCCCCAGCATTTT; j_gene: TRBJ1-5; abundance: NA; v_gene: TRBV19; d_gene: TRBD1
CDR3aa: CASSLHGRGEKLFF; CDR3nt: TGTGCCAGCAGCTTACACGGGAGAGGGGAAAAACTGTTTTTT; j_gene: TRBJ1-4; abundance: NA; v_gene: TRBV7-2; d_gene: NA
CDR3aa: CASSTPRGLGTQYF; CDR3nt: TGTGCCAGCAGCACCCCACGGGGGTTGGGGACCCAGTACTTC; j_gene: TRBJ2-5; abundance: NA; v_gene: TRBV14; d_gene: NA
CDR3aa: CASSRTDNTEAFF; CDR3nt: TGTGCCAGCAGCCGGACAGATAACACTGAAGCTTTCTTT; j_gene: TRBJ1-1; abundance: few; v_gene: TRBV7-9; d_gene: NA
CDR3aa: CASSQLRMGAFF; CDR3nt: TGTGCCAGCAGTCAACTCAGGATGGGAGCTTTCTTT; j_gene: TRBJ1-1; abundance: NA; v_gene: TRBV12-3/TRBV12-4; d_gene: NA
CDR3aa: CASSQDRGSGNTIYF; CDR3nt: TGCGCCAGCAGCCAAGATCGGGGATCCGGAAACACCATATATTTT; j_gene: TRBJ1-3; abundance: NA; v_gene: TRBV4-3; d_gene: NA
CDR3aa: CASSPRGGFHEQYF; CDR3nt: TGTGCCAGCTCCCCGCGGGGAGGTTTCCACGAGCAGTACTTC; j_gene: TRBJ2-7; abundance: NA; v_gene: TRBV25-1; d_gene: NA
CDR3aa: CASSLVVRRVEFKNIQYF; CDR3nt: TGTGCCAGCAGCTTGGTAGTTCGCAGGGTGGAATTCAAAAACATTCAGTACTTC; j_gene: TRBJ2-4; abundance: NA; v_gene: TRBV11-3; d_gene: NA
CDR3aa: CASSLAGSGDTGELFF; CDR3nt: TGTGCCAGCAGCCTAGCGGGGAGCGGGGACACCGGGGAGCTGTTTTTT; j_gene: TRBJ2-2; abundance: NA; v_gene: TRBV7-3; d_gene: TRBD2
CDR3aa: CASSLRAGDSTDTQYF; CDR3nt: TGTGCCAGCAGTTTACGGGCGGGAGATAGCACAGATACGCAGTATTTT; j_gene: TRBJ2-3; abundance: once; v_gene: TRBV27; d_gene: TRBD2
CDR3aa: CASSQGGGDGYTF; CDR3nt: TGCGCCAGCAGCCAAGGGGGGGGCGATGGCTACACCTTC; j_gene: TRBJ1-2; abundance: NA; v_gene: TRBV4-3; d_gene: NA
CDR3aa: CASSDPGRSPYNEQFF; CDR3nt: TGTGCCAGCAGTGATCCAGGAAGGTCTCCCTACAATGAGCAGTTCTTC; j_gene: TRBJ2-1; abundance: NA; v_gene: TRBV6-1; d_gene: NA